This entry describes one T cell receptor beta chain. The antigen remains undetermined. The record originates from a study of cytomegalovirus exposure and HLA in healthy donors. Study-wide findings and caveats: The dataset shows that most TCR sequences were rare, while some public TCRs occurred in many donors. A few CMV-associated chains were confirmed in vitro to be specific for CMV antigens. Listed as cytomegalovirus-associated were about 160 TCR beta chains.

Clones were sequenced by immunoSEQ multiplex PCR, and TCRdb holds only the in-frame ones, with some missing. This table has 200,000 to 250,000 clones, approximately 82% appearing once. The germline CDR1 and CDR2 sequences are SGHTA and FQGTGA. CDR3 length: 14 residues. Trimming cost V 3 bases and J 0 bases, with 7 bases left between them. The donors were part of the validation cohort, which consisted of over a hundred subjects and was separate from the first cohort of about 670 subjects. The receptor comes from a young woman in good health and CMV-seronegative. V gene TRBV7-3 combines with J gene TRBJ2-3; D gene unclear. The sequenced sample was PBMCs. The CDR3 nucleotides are TGTGCCAGCAGCTTCTGGGCTAGCACAGATACGCAGTATTTT. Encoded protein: CASSFWASTDTQYF.